Shown below are 27 T cell receptor beta chains from a single sample sequenced in a study of beta chain features in type 1 diabetes. These receptors' antigens are unknown. Points from the study as a whole: Significant though moderate, a shortening of TCRB CDR3s appeared in all four CD4+ subsets of Type 1 diabetes patients.

Expressed TCRB transcripts were sequenced after all isolated RNA was converted to cDNA. The assay was immunoSEQ multiplex PCR, and TCRdb's table has in-frame clones only and misses some. Among about 15,000 clones listed, approximately 71% were seen once. The source material was Tregs from blood. Receptors were obtained from a man aged 30 to 45 with type 1 diabetes.

This rearrangement joins TRBV29-1 to TRBJ1-4, with a tentative D call TRBD1 (5 bases). Germline assignment: CDR1 SQVTM and CDR2 ANQGSEA. The CDR3 is made up of 12 amino acids. V was trimmed by 7 bases and J by 7 bases, leaving 13 bases between them. The CDR3 nucleotides read TGCAGCGGCCGGGGGGGGAGTGAAAAACTGTTTTTT. It yields the protein CSGRGGSEKLFF.

J is TRBJ2-7 and V is TRBV7-2, with 7 bases matching TRBD2. Trimming removed 4 bases from V and 4 bases from J; junction bases left unmatched: 10. Germline V CDR1 and CDR2: SGHTA, FQGNSA. The CDR3 has 15 residues. This chain's CDR3 is CASSWGGLKLYEQYF. DNA of the CDR3: TGTGCCAGCAGCTGGGGGGGACTGAAGCTTTACGAGCAGTACTTC. Full variable domain (outside the CDR3, taken from reference TRBV7-2 and TRBJ2-7): GAGVSQSPSNKVTEKGKDVELRCDPISGHTALYWYRQSLGQGLEFLIYFQGNSAPDKSGLPSDRFSAERTGGSVSTLTIQRTQQEDSAVYLCASSWGGLKLYEQYFGPGTRLTVT.

The chain employs TRBV6-1 and TRBJ1-3; 7 bases line up with TRBD1. CDR1 MNHNS and CDR2 SASEGT come from the germline V gene. V shed 7 bases, J shed 0 bases, and the junction held 6 bases outside the gene matches. The CDR3 loop spans 15 amino acids. CDR3 residues: CASTLGTVSGNTIYF. The CDR3 DNA is TGTGCCAGCACATTAGGGACAGTCTCTGGAAACACCATATATTTT.

This chain links TRBV11-2 with TRBJ2-2; 8 positions match TRBD1. Trimming at V came to 5 bases and at J to 2 bases, leaving 4 bases not matched to a gene. CDR3 size: 15 residues. Germline CDR1 and CDR2: SGHAT and FQNNGV. CDR3 sequence reads: CASSMDRVNTGELFF. The CDR3 DNA reads TGTGCCAGCAGCATGGACAGGGTTAACACCGGGGAGCTGTTTTTT.

The rearrangement links TRBV9 to TRBJ1-2; D might be TRBD1 (5 bases). Trimming removed 0 bases from V and 4 bases from J, with 10 bases in between. The CDR3 contains 14 residues. The germline V gene has CDR1 SGDLS and CDR2 YYNGEE. CDR3 protein: CASSVEGVGYGYTF. CDR3 coding DNA: TGTGCCAGCAGCGTAGAAGGGGTAGGCTATGGCTACACCTTC.

This clone was found once. V gene TRBV11-2 combines with J gene TRBJ2-2, with D maybe TRBD2 (7 bases). CDR3 length: 16 amino acids. Germline V gene sequence: CDR1 SGHAT, CDR2 FQNNGV. The V gene lost 4 bases and the J gene lost 4 bases, with 16 bases spanning the gap. CDR3 loop: CASSSGTGRGTGELFF. The CDR3 DNA reads TGTGCCAGCAGCTCTGGAACAGGGAGGGGCACCGGGGAGCTGTTTTTT. The whole variable domain, remainder taken from reference TRBV11-2 and TRBJ2-2, is EAGVAQSPRYKIIEKRQSVAFWCNPISGHATLYWYQQILGQGPKLLIQFQNNGVVDDSQLPKDRFSAERLKGVDSTLKIQPAKLEDSAVYLCASSSGTGRGTGELFFGEGSRLTVL.

This clone showed up just a few times. The chain links TRBV5-1 to TRBJ2-1, with D maybe TRBD1 (7 bases). Germline V gene lookup returns CDR1 SGHRS and CDR2 YFSETQ. CDR3 size: 15 residues. V shed 0 bases and J shed 4 bases, with 11 bases lying between them. DNA for the CDR3: TGCGCCAGCAGCTTGGTTCCAGGGGGGTACAATGAGCAGTTCTTC. Its protein is CASSLVPGGYNEQFF.

The chain recombines TRBV9 with TRBJ2-7; D might be TRBD2 (5 bases). The CDR3 extends over 13 amino acids. Germline lookup yields CDR1 SGDLS and CDR2 YYNGEE. Trimming took 0 bases from V and 7 from J, leaving 11 bases between them. The CDR3 DNA follows: TGTGCCAGCAGCGTAGATGTGACGGGAGAGCAGTACTTC. It specifies CASSVDVTGEQYF.

V and J are TRBV29-1 and TRBJ2-1; TRBD1 matches at 7 bases. The CDR3 totals 14 residues. V trimming: 4 bases; J trimming: 1 base; junction bases outside the gene matches: 4. Per the germline V gene, CDR1 is SQVTM and CDR2 is ANQGSEA. The CDR3 coding sequence is TGCAGCGTTGGTCCAGGGGGTTCCTACAATGAGCAGTTCTTC. Protein: CSVGPGGSYNEQFF.

This clone was detected only a few times. The CDR3 nucleotides are TGCGCCAGCAGCCCCAGTTTTGGGGGCGGCCGGGCTCAAGAGACCCAGTACTTC. It translates to CASSPSFGGGRAQETQYF. This chain joins TRBV5-1 and TRBJ2-5; perhaps TRBD1 as D (6 bases). The CDR3 sequence is 18 residues long. V shed 4 bases and J shed 2 bases, with 24 bases lying between them. The germline CDR1 and CDR2 sequences are SGHRS and YFSETQ.

This rearrangement joins TRBV7-9 to TRBJ2-5; 13 bases align to TRBD2. The CDR3 is 15 residues long. J lost 4 bases, V lost 5 bases, and 4 bases had no gene match. Germline loops: CDR1 SEHNR, CDR2 FQNEAQ (reference sequence). CDR3 region: CASSPGLAGVETQYF. DNA for the CDR3: TGTGCCAGCAGCCCCGGACTAGCGGGAGTAGAGACCCAGTACTTC.

The gene calls are TRBV5-1 and TRBJ2-5; TRBD2 aligns across 8 bases. Germline assignment: CDR1 SGHRS and CDR2 YFSETQ. The trim removed 2 bases at V and 5 bases at J, leaving 8 bases unmatched. This CDR3 is 15 amino acids long. The CDR3 DNA reads TGCGCCAGCAGCTTAAGCGGGGGCGCGGGGGAGACCCAGTACTTC. It yields the protein CASSLSGGAGETQYF.

This clone was counted between two and nine times. J is TRBJ2-2 and V is TRBV5-1; tentative D call: TRBD2 (6 bases). Between the trimmed V and J ends, which lost 0 bases and 4 bases, there was a span of 7 bases. Germline V lookup: CDR1 SGHRS, CDR2 YFSETQ. The CDR3 is 14 residues long. CDR3 loop: CASSLAGGTGELFF. In DNA, the CDR3 is TGCGCCAGCAGCTTGGCCGGGGGCACCGGGGAGCTGTTTTTT.

The chain combines TRBV9 with TRBJ2-5, with TRBD2 matching over 11 bases. V was clipped by 3 bases and J by 2 bases; unmatched bases: 9. The CDR3 covers 17 residues. The V gene's germline CDR1 is SGDLS and CDR2 YYNGEE. The CDR3 sequence: CASSAGPLAGGQETQYF. DNA for the CDR3: TGTGCCAGCAGCGCGGGCCCCTTAGCGGGGGGGCAAGAGACCCAGTACTTC.

This clone was detected a few times. At one of its ends the junction is not consistent with the germline gene, which may arise from a read error. V and J are TRBV7-9 and TRBJ1-1; 10 bases agree with TRBD1. Germline CDR1 is SEHNR and CDR2 is FQNEAQ (reference sequence). The CDR3 extends over 12 amino acids. The CDR3 loop reads CASSLVMGQGIF. CDR3 sequence (DNA): TGTGCCAGCAGCTTAGTGATGGGACAGGGGATCTTT.

The V and J genes are TRBV6-5 and TRBJ2-1; tentative D call: TRBD2 (6 bases). CDR3 length: 13 amino acids. Germline V CDR1 and CDR2: MNHEY, SVGAGI. Trimming shortened V by 0 bases and J by 9 bases, and 9 bases separated the two germline ends. CDR3 bases: TGTGCCAGCAGTTACTCGTGGGAGGCTGAGCAGTTCTTC. Translating it yields CASSYSWEAEQFF.

The gene calls are TRBV19 and TRBJ1-2, with D possibly TRBD1 on 6 matching bases. The CDR3 contains 13 residues. From germline, CDR1 is LNHDA and CDR2 SQIVND (reference sequence). Trimming removed 4 bases from V and 2 bases from J, with 8 bases in between. For the CDR3, the DNA is TGTGCCAGTAGTAGGACAGCGAACTATGGCTACACCTTC. Translation gives CASSRTANYGYTF.

This rearrangement joins TRBV7-2 to TRBJ2-5; 15 bases fit TRBD2. The J call may be in error: the DNA end matches TRBJ2-7 better. Germline CDR1 and CDR2: SGHTA and FQGNSA. There are 17 residues in the CDR3. CDR3 DNA sequence: TGTGCCAGCAGCCTGGGACTAGCGGGAGGATCGTTGAACGAGCAGTACTTC. Translated: CASSLGLAGGSLNEQYF.

In this sample, this clone turned up a few times. The CDR3 nucleotides read TGTGCCAGCAGCTTAGCGACGGGGTGGGAGACTGAAGCTTTCTTT. This codes for CASSLATGWETEAFF. This rearrangement joins TRBV7-2 to TRBJ1-1; D is uncertain. Looked up from germline, CDR1 is SGHTA and CDR2 is FQGNSA. The CDR3 is 15 amino acids. V lost 0 bases and J lost 5, with 13 bases in between.

This clone was counted once. This sequence joins TRBV5-1 and TRBJ1-6, with TRBD1 matching over 8 bases. V trimming: 4 bases; J trimming: 6 bases; junction bases outside the gene matches: 3. CDR3 length: 14 amino acids. CDR1 and CDR2 (germline): SGHRS, YFSETQ. The CDR3 sequence: CASSPGQGNSPLHF. In nucleotides, the CDR3 is TGCGCCAGCAGCCCCGGACAGGGTAATTCACCCCTCCACTTT. Full variable domain (outside the CDR3, taken from reference TRBV5-1 and TRBJ1-6): KAGVTQTPRYLIKTRGQQVTLSCSPISGHRSVSWYQQTPGQGLQFLFEYFSETQRNKGNFPGRFSGRQFSNSRSEMNVSTLELGDSALYLCASSPGQGNSPLHFGNGTRLTVT.

The chain recombines TRBV23-1 with TRBJ2-4, with D possibly being TRBD1 (6 bases). TRBV23-1 belongs to the ORF category, with a function that is uncertain. The CDR3 totals 16 residues. V was clipped by 4 bases and J by 0 bases, with 13 bases between them. The DNA for the CDR3 is TGCGCCAGCAGTCCGGGACACCCGCTAGCCAAAAACATTCAGTACTTC. Translating it yields CASSPGHPLAKNIQYF.

This clone was seen more than once but under ten times. The chain carries TRBV7-9 and TRBJ2-7; 8 bases fit TRBD1. Germline CDR1 and CDR2: SEHNR and FQNEAQ (reference sequence). Trimming removed 0 bases from V and 2 bases from J; junction bases left unmatched: 9. The CDR3 has 17 amino acids. CDR3 sequence reads: CASSLASLGTGAYEQYF. The CDR3 DNA sequence: TGTGCCAGCAGCTTAGCAAGTTTGGGGACAGGAGCCTACGAGCAGTACTTC.

This chain connects TRBV7-2 to TRBJ2-3; D perhaps matches TRBD2 (5 bases). Deletions cut 4 bases from V and 0 bases from J, with 14 bases between. Germline CDR1 reads SGHTA; CDR2 reads FQGNSA. CDR3 length equals 16 residues. In DNA, the CDR3 is TGTGCCAGCAGCTCTTCCAGGAGGACTAGCACAGATACGCAGTATTTT. This gives the protein CASSSSRRTSTDTQYF.

The genes are TRBV18 and TRBJ2-6; unclear D gene. With 3 bases removed from V and 0 bases from J, the gap between germline ends came to 6 bases. The length of the CDR3 is 15 residues. Germline lookup yields CDR1 KGHSH and CDR2 LQKENI. The CDR3 spells CASSPTSSGANVLTF. The CDR3 bases are TGTGCCAGCTCACCGACAAGCTCTGGGGCCAACGTCCTGACTTTC.

The chain carries TRBV10-1 and TRBJ2-3; 7 bases agree with TRBD2. Germline V gene sequence: CDR1 WNHNN, CDR2 SYGVQD (reference sequence). The CDR3 contains 16 residues. V lost 6 bases to trimming and J lost 2 bases; unmatched junction nucleotides: 11. The CDR3 is CASSPWEGTTTDTQYF. For the CDR3, the DNA is TGCGCCAGCAGCCCCTGGGAGGGCACCACCACAGATACGCAGTATTTT.

This clone was seen a handful of times. The chain couples TRBV5-5 to TRBJ1-1; weak D call: TRBD1 (5 bases). Germline CDR1 is SGHKS and CDR2 is YYEKEE (reference sequence). This CDR3 has 14 residues. V shed 4 bases and J shed 0 bases, with 10 bases lying between them. CDR3 amino acids: CASSIGHVNTEAFF. CDR3 bases: TGTGCCAGCAGCATCGGACATGTGAACACTGAAGCTTTCTTT.

J is TRBJ2-7 and V is TRBV7-2; 9 positions match TRBD2. Trimming removed 5 bases from V and 3 bases from J; junction bases left unmatched: 11. Germline V lookup: CDR1 SGHTA, CDR2 FQGNSA. The CDR3 covers 16 residues. This CDR3 is CASSRGASGTNYEQYF. CDR3 in DNA: TGTGCCAGCAGCCGTGGTGCTAGCGGGACTAACTACGAGCAGTACTTC.